The entry that follows covers one T cell receptor beta chain sequence. Its target is not known. Unstimulated regulatory T cells (CD4+CD25+CD127-), CD4+CD25- non-regulatory cells, CD4 and CD8 cells were FACS-sorted from thawed PBMCs. The sample originates from a study of Tregs in tolerant kidney transplant recipients. Study-wide findings and caveats: Activated donor B cell expansion appeared to reveal the most relevant donor-specific TCRbeta repertoire. No direct test of biological reproducibility was done here.

Assay: immunoSEQ multiplex PCR; the TCRdb copy retains only in-frame clones and omits some. The top ten clones hold over 4% of a sample with some 90,000 clones, just over 90% of them seen once. The V gene lost 0 bases and the J gene lost 6 bases, with 15 bases spanning the gap. The CDR3 has 15 residues. CDR1 and CDR2 from the germline V gene are SGHRS and YFSETQ. The chain recombines TRBV5-1 with TRBJ1-2; TRBD1 might be the D (6 bases). The source of this sequence is a human donor in good health. Sequencing input: CD8+ T cells from blood. For the CDR3, the DNA is TGCGCCAGCAGCTTGGCCACAGGGAACTCGGATGGCTACACCTTC. Protein product: CASSLATGNSDGYTF.